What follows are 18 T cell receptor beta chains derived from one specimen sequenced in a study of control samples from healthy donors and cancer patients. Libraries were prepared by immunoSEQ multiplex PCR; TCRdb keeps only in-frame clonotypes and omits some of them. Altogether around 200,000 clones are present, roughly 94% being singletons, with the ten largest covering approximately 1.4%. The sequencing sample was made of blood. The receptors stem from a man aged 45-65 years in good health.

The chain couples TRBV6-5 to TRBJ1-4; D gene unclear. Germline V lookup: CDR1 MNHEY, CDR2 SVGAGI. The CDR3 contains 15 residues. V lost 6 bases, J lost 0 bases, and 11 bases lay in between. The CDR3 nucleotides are TGTGCCAGCAGCAAACAGACACCAACTAATGAAAAACTGTTTTTT. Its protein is CASSKQTPTNEKLFF.

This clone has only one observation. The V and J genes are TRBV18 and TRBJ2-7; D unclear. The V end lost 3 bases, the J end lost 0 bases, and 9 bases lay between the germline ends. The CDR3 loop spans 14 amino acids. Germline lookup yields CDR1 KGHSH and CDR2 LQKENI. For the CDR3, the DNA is TGTGCCAGCTCACCGTCTACGAGCTCCTACGAGCAGTACTTC. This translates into CASSPSTSSYEQYF.

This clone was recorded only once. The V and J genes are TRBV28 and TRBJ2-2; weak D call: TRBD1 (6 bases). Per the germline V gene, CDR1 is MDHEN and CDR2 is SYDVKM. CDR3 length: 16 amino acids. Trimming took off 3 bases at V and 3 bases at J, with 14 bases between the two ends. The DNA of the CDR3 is TGTGCCAGCAGTTTGGAATTGACAGGACACACCGGGGAGCTGTTTTTT. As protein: CASSLELTGHTGELFF.

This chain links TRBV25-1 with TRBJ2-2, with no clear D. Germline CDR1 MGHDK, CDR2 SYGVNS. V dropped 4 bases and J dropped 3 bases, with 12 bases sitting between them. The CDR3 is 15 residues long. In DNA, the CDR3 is TGTGCCAGCAGTGTAAGGATTAGGGACACCGGGGAGCTGTTTTTT. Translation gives CASSVRIRDTGELFF.

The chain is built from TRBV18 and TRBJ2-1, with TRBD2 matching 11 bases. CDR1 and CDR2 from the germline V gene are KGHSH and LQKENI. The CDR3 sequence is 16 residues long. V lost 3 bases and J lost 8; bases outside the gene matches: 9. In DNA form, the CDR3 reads TGTGCCAGCTCACCTGTAGCGGGGGGGCTCTCGGATGAGCAGTTCTTC. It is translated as CASSPVAGGLSDEQFF.

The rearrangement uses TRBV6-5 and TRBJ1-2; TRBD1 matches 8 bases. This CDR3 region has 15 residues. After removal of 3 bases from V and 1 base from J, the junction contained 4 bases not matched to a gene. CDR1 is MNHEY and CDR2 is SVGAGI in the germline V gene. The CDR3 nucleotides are TGTGCCAGCAGTTATACAGGGGGACGTAACTATGGCTACACCTTC. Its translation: CASSYTGGRNYGYTF.

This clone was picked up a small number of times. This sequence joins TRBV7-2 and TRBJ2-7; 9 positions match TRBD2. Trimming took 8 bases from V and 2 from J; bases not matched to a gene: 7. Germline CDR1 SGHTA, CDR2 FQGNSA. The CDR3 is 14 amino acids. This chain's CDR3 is CASARTSVTYEQYF. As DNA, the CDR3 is TGTGCCAGCGCAAGGACTAGCGTCACCTACGAGCAGTACTTC.

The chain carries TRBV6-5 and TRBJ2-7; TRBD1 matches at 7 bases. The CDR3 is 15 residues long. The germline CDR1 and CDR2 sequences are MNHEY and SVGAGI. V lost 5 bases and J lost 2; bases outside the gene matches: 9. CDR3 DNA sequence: TGTGCCAGCAGTATGACAGGGCCAGGCCCCTACGAGCAGTACGTC. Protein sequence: CASSMTGPGPYEQYV.

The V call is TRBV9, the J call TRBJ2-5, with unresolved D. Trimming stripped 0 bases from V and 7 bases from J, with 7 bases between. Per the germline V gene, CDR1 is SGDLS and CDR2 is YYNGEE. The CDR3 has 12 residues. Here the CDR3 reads CASSVADGTQYF. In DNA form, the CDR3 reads TGTGCCAGCAGCGTAGCTGATGGGACCCAGTACTTC.

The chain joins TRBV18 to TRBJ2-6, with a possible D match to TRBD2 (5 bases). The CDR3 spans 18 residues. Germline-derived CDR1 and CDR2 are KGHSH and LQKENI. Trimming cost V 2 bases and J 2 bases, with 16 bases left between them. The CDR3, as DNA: TGTGCCAGCTCACCAGTAGCAGTTGAGGGAACTGGGGCCAACGTCCTGACTTTC. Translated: CASSPVAVEGTGANVLTF.

Here the CDR3 DNA reads TGTGCCAGCAGTGCTCCGGGACAGGGCCCTAACTATGGCTACACCTTC. This sequence encodes CASSAPGQGPNYGYTF. This chain joins TRBV6-2 or TRBV6-3 and TRBJ1-2, with TRBD1 identical over 9 bases. This CDR3 has 16 amino acids. The germline CDR1 and CDR2 sequences are MNHEY and SVGEGT. With 5 bases clipped from V and 0 bases from J, the junction kept 7 bases outside the gene matches.

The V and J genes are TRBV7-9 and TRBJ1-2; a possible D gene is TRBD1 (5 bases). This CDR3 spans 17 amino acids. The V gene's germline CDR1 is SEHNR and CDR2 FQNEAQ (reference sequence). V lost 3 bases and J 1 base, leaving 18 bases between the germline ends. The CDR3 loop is CASSLGRTSLINYGYTF. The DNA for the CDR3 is TGTGCCAGCAGCTTGGGCAGGACAAGCCTCATTAACTATGGCTACACCTTC.

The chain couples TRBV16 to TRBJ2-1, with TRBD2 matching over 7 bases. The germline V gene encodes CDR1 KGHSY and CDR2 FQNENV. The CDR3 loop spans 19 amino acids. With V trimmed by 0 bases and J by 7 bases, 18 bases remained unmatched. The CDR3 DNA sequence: TGTGCCAGCAGCCAATCTTGGGGACCCGGGAAACGGGGGGAGAATGAGCAGTTCTTC. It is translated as CASSQSWGPGKRGENEQFF.

The CDR3 DNA follows: TGTGCCAGCAGCCAGAGGGGGGCGGATACGCAGTATTTT. Translating gives CASSQRGADTQYF. This chain links TRBV3-1 (or the pseudogene TRBV3-2) with TRBJ2-3; D may be TRBD1 or TRBD2 (6 bases each). Trimming took off 3 bases at V and 6 bases at J, with 10 bases between the two ends. Germline CDR1 is LGHDT and CDR2 is YNNKEL (reference sequence). This CDR3 contains 13 residues.

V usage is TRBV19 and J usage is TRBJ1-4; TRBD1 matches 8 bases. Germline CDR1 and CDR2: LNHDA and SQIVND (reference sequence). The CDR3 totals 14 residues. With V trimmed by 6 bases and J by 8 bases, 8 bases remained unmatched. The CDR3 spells CASSGTGLSEKLFF. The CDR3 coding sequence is TGTGCCAGTAGCGGGACAGGCCTGTCCGAAAAACTGTTTTTT.

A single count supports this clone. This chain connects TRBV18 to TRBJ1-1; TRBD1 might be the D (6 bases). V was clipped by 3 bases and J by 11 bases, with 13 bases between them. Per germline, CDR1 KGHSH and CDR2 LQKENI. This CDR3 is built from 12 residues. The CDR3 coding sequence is TGTGCCAGCTCACCCGAGGGGGAGAGTGCTTTCTTT. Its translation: CASSPEGESAFF.

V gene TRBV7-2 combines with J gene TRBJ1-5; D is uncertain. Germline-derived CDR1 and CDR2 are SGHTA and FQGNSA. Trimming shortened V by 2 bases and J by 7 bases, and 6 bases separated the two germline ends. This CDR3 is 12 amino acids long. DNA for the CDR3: TGTGCCAGCAGCTTAATAAGCCAGCCCCAGCATTTT. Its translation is CASSLISQPQHF. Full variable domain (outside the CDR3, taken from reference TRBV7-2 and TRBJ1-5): GAGVSQSPSNKVTEKGKDVELRCDPISGHTALYWYRQSLGQGLEFLIYFQGNSAPDKSGLPSDRFSAERTGGSVSTLTIQRTQQEDSAVYLCASSLISQPQHFGDGTRLSIL.

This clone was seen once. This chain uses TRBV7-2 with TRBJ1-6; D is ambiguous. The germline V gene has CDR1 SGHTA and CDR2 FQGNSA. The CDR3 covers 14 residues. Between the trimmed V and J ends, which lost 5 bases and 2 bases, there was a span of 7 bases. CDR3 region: CASSLYAYNSPLHF. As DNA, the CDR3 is TGTGCCAGCAGCCTCTATGCCTATAATTCACCCCTCCACTTT.